The source of this TCR beta chain is a study of cytomegalovirus exposure and HLA in healthy donors. With 60 Vbeta and 13 Jbeta primers, the PCR was carried out. Here immunoSEQ multiplex PCR was the method, and the copy in TCRdb shows in-frame clones only, minus some. The sample lists roughly 180,000 clones, over 80% occurring once. V lost 2 bases to trimming and J lost 5 bases, with 9 bases between them. CDR3 length: 12 residues. From germline, CDR1 is GTSNPN and CDR2 SVGIG (reference sequence). This TCR was recovered from a woman between 45 and 65 years old in good health and CMV-seropositive. V and J are TRBV30 and TRBJ1-2; a possible D gene is TRBD1 (6 bases). Sequencing was done on a sample of PBMCs. The chain's CDR3 is CAWSLGGYGYTF. The CDR3 bases are TGTGCCTGGAGTCTAGGGGGATATGGCTACACCTTC.